This TCR beta chain is from a study of blood T cell repertoires in COVID-19. About the research overall: T cells, B-cell-depleted T cells, or PBMCs provided the cDNA or gDNA that served as material.

Categorization into cohorts depended on clinical history that participants reported. The method was immunoSEQ multiplex PCR; TCRdb's version includes in-frame clones alone and lacks a portion of them. The sample carries 130,000 to 150,000 clones, around 90% recorded once. This CDR3 is built from 19 residues. The trim removed 2 bases at V and 0 bases at J, leaving 13 bases unmatched. The germline V gene has CDR1 SQVTM and CDR2 ANQGSEA. Sequenced input: PBMCs or T cells enriched from blood (not recorded which). The receptor comes from a woman between 35 and 50 years old who had been exposed to COVID-19. V is TRBV29-1 and J is TRBJ2-2; 9 nucleotides agree with TRBD1. CDR3 sequence (DNA): TGCAGCGTTGAATACTCTGGGGCAGACAGGGGGGCGAACACCGGGGAGCTGTTTTTT. Translation gives CSVEYSGADRGANTGELFF.